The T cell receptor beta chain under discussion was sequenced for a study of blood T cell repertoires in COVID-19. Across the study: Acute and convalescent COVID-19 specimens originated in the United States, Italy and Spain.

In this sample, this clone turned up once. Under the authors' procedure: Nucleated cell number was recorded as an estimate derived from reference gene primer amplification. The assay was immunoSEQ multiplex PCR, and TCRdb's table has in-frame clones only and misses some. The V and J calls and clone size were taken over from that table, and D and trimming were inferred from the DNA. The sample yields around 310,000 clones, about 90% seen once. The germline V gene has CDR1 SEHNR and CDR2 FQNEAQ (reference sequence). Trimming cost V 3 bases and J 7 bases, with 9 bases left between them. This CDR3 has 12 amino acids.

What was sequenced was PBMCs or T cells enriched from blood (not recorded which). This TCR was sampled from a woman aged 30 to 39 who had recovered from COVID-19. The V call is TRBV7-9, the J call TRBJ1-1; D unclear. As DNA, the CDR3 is TGTGCCAGCAGCTTTTTACCGGGTGAAGCTTTCTTT. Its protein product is CASSFLPGEAFF.